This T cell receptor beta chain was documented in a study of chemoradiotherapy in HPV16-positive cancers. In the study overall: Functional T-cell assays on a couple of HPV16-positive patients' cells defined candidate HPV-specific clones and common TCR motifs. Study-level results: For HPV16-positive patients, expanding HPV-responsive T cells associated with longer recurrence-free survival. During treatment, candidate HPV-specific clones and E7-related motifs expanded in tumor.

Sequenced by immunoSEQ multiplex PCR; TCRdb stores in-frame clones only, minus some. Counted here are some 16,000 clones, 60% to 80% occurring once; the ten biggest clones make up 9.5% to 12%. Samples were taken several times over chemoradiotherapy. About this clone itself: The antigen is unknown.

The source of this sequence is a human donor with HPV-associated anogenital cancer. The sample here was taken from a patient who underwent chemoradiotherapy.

CDR3: CATGALNTGELFF. For the CDR3, the DNA is TGTGCGACGGGGGCCCTGAACACCGGGGAGCTGTTTTTT. The chain uses TRBV7-7 and TRBJ2-2; either TRBD1 or TRBD2 may fit D (6 bases each). The germline gives CDR1 SSHAT, CDR2 FNYEAQ (reference sequence). The CDR3 runs to 13 residues.